These 9 T cell receptor beta chains came from one sample sequenced in a study of blood T cell repertoires in COVID-19. This table comes from immunoSEQ multiplex PCR, and its TCRdb copy is limited to in-frame clones, with some not included. Of tens of thousands of clones listed, 65% to 90% are singletons. The sequenced sample consisted of peripheral blood. Receptors originate from a woman at least 80 years old with acute or convalescent COVID-19.

The chain links TRBV5-4 to TRBJ2-3; possibly TRBD2 for D (6 bases). Trimming pared 5 bases from V and 6 bases from J, leaving 19 bases between. CDR3 length: 15 residues. The germline CDR1 and CDR2 sequences are SGHNT and YYREEE (reference sequence). The CDR3 is CASRGAGYGGDTQYF. CDR3 DNA: TGTGCCAGCAGGGGAGCTGGGTATGGAGGGGATACGCAGTATTTT.

The rearrangement uses TRBV6-4 and TRBJ1-2; D uncertain. Germline-derived CDR1 and CDR2 are MRHNA and SNTAGT. The V gene lost 6 bases and the J gene lost 8 bases, with 22 bases spanning the gap. The length of the CDR3 is 15 residues. The CDR3 region is CASSPSFAAISGYTF. CDR3 nucleotide sequence: TGTGCCAGCAGCCCCTCCTTCGCTGCTATTTCGGGCTACACCTTC.

This sequence joins TRBV7-3 and TRBJ2-3; D may be TRBD2 (6 bases). Germline V lookup: CDR1 SGHTA, CDR2 FQGTGA. CDR3 length: 15 residues. V dropped 5 bases and J dropped 1 base, with 13 bases sitting between them. The CDR3 protein is CASSLSGSRTDTQYF. For the CDR3, the DNA is TGTGCCAGCAGCCTGAGCGGGTCCCGCACAGATACGCAGTATTTT.

This clone was seen only once. This chain links TRBV19 with TRBJ2-3, with TRBD1 identical over 7 bases. The V and J ends lost 5 bases and 1 base, in that order; junction bases with no gene match: 9. The CDR3 covers 16 residues. Germline CDR1 LNHDA, CDR2 SQIVND (reference sequence). The CDR3 DNA reads as TGTGCCAGTAGTCGCGAGACAGGGTCCGGCACAGATACGCAGTATTTT. Translating it yields CASSRETGSGTDTQYF.

The J gene is TRBJ2-7, the V gene TRBV4-3; 7 bases are a match to TRBD2. The CDR3 contains 14 residues. The trim removed 5 bases at V and 5 bases at J, leaving 9 bases unmatched. The germline CDR1 and CDR2 sequences are LGHNA and YSLEER. This CDR3 reads CASSERLASDEQYF. As DNA, the CDR3 is TGCGCCAGCAGCGAGCGACTAGCCAGTGACGAGCAGTACTTC.

J is TRBJ1-2 and V is TRBV15; TRBD1 matches 10 bases. Germline V lookup: CDR1 LNHNV, CDR2 YYDKDF (reference sequence). This CDR3 has 17 amino acids. V was clipped by 5 bases and J by 4 bases; unmatched bases: 13. This CDR3 reads CATSEVGGQGHGYGYTF. CDR3 DNA: TGTGCCACCAGCGAAGTGGGGGGACAGGGGCATGGCTATGGCTACACCTTC.

This clone has just a few counts. The chain links TRBV18 to TRBJ1-2; D remains ambiguous. The CDR3 is made up of 14 amino acids. V was trimmed by 5 bases and J by 0 bases, leaving 10 bases between them. Germline V gene sequence: CDR1 KGHSH, CDR2 LQKENI. The CDR3 loop reads CASSSGPTNYGYTF. The CDR3 DNA reads as TGTGCCAGCTCATCTGGGCCAACTAACTATGGCTACACCTTC.

This clone has just one count. The chain uses TRBV10-3 and TRBJ2-2; tentative D call: TRBD1 (5 bases). CDR3 length: 15 amino acids. V lost 6 bases, J lost 1 base, and 12 bases lay in between. Germline values: CDR1 ENHRY, CDR2 SYGVKD. CDR3 bases: TGTGCCATCAGGTTCGGCCAGGGGAACACCGGGGAGCTGTTTTTT. It translates to CAIRFGQGNTGELFF.

This sequence joins TRBV24-1 and TRBJ2-2; 7 bases align to TRBD1. Trimming at V came to 0 bases and at J to 4 bases, leaving 4 bases not matched to a gene. Germline CDR1 reads KGHDR; CDR2 reads SFDVKD. The CDR3 spans 16 residues. DNA of the CDR3: TGTGCCACCAGTGATTTGAGACAGGGCCCCACCGGGGAGCTGTTTTTT. It is translated as CATSDLRQGPTGELFF.